This TCR beta chain was captured by sequencing in a study of blood T cell repertoires in COVID-19. Overall study context: In each case, the material was cDNA or gDNA derived from T cells, B-cell-depleted T cells, or PBMCs.

How the authors handled the data: Amplification with reference gene primers provided the estimates of nucleated cell counts. Profiled with immunoSEQ multiplex PCR; TCRdb holds only in-frame clones, not every one. The V and J calls and clone size are taken from that table; D and trimming were inferred from the DNA. The repertoire has fewer than 65,000 clones, 75% to 80% of them found once; the top ten carry less than 30%. Per the germline V gene, CDR1 is SGHRS and CDR2 is YFSETQ. The CDR3 is 16 amino acids. Trimming removed 4 bases from V and 3 bases from J, with 18 bases in between. Sequencing used peripheral blood. The chain carries TRBV5-1 and TRBJ2-3, with a possible D match to TRBD1 (6 bases). The receptor was isolated from a human donor in a cohort sampled during active COVID-19. DNA for the CDR3: TGCGCCAGCAGCACAAAACAGGGTCGGATTACAGATACGCAGTATTTT. It codes for CASSTKQGRITDTQYF.